The 14 T cell receptor beta chains below come from one sample, sequenced in a study of T cells after yellow fever vaccination. A single record per CDR3 protein comes from TCRdb applying MiXCR to the 5' RACE reads. Among 500,000 to 650,000 distinct CDR3 sequences listed, roughly 13% were seen once. The sample here was PBMCs, taken on the day of the yellow fever booster vaccination. The source is a man under 40 who received the YFV17D yellow fever vaccine.

This clonotype was counted many times. The chain joins TRBV4-3 to TRBJ2-5; D possibly uses TRBD1 or TRBD2 (5 bases each). V was clipped by 1 base and J by 4 bases, with 7 bases between them. This CDR3 has 13 residues. Germline CDR1 reads LGHNA; CDR2 reads YSLEER. Written as DNA, the CDR3 is TGCGCCAGCAGCCAAGTTGGGGGAGAGACCCAGTACTTC. It is translated as CASSQVGGETQYF.

This clonotype turned up a few times. V gene TRBV6-6 combines with J gene TRBJ2-1; no reliable D call. CDR3 size: 13 residues. The germline V gene encodes CDR1 MNHNY and CDR2 SVGAGI (reference sequence). Deletions cut 0 bases from V and 7 bases from J, with 7 bases between. This CDR3 is CASSYSSRNEQFF. CDR3 sequence (DNA): TGTGCCAGCAGTTACTCTAGCAGGAATGAGCAGTTCTTC.

To note about this clonotype: This may stem from a read error, because a much larger clone lies one nucleotide away. The chain combines TRBV7-2 with TRBJ2-7, with 7 bases identical to TRBD2. This CDR3 is built from 16 residues. CDR1 and CDR2 (germline): SGHTA, FQGNSA. The CDR3 sequence is CPSSLGPGGSPYEQYF. CDR3 coding DNA: TGTCCCAGCAGCTTAGGGCCGGGAGGCTCGCCCTACGAGCAGTACTTC.

The chain is built from TRBV29-1 and TRBJ2-7; 9 bases map to TRBD1. The germline gives CDR1 SQVTM, CDR2 ANQGSEA. V lost 5 bases to trimming and J lost 3 bases; unmatched junction nucleotides: 8. CDR3 length equals 14 residues. Written as DNA, the CDR3 is TGCAGCGTTTACCTAGGGACAGGGAACTACGAGCAGTACTTC. This encodes CSVYLGTGNYEQYF.

The chain is built from TRBV3-1 and TRBJ2-1; 10 bases fit TRBD2. The CDR3 spans 13 residues. The V gene end was trimmed by 7 bases and the J gene end by 5 bases; junction bases not matched to a gene: 2. Germline V CDR1 and CDR2: LGHDT, YNNKEL (reference sequence). CDR3: CASKLAGNNEQFF. The CDR3 region has the DNA TGTGCCAGCAAACTAGCGGGAAACAATGAGCAGTTCTTC.

This clonotype is medium-sized in the sample. This sequence joins TRBV7-9 and TRBJ2-2, with 11 positions matching TRBD2. Trimming took 4 bases from V and 3 from J; bases not matched to a gene: 1. The CDR3 runs to 15 residues. Germline V lookup: CDR1 SEHNR, CDR2 FQNEAQ (reference sequence). The CDR3 here is CASSSGLADTGELFF. The CDR3 nucleotides read TGTGCCAGCAGCTCGGGACTAGCGGACACCGGGGAGCTGTTTTTT.

The gene calls are TRBV5-6 and TRBJ1-1; 7 bases align to TRBD1. The ends lost 3 bases at V and 2 bases at J; junction bases unmatched: 4. The CDR3 is made up of 14 amino acids. Germline loops: CDR1 SGHDT, CDR2 YYEEEE. Here the CDR3 DNA reads TGTGCCAGCAGCTACGGACAGGTAAACACTGAAGCTTTCTTT. Its protein product is CASSYGQVNTEAFF.

The chain combines TRBV5-1 with TRBJ2-2; 7 bases line up with TRBD2. This CDR3 spans 17 amino acids. The trim removed 2 bases at V and 5 bases at J, leaving 12 bases unmatched. Germline V gene sequence: CDR1 SGHRS, CDR2 YFSETQ. The CDR3 sequence: CASSLAGGIRGTGELFF. The CDR3, as DNA: TGCGCCAGCAGCTTAGCCGGGGGGATCAGAGGAACCGGGGAGCTGTTTTTT.

This clonotype turned up a few times. This rearrangement joins TRBV5-1 to TRBJ2-2, with a weak D call TRBD2 (6 bases). Trimming stripped 8 bases from V and 5 bases from J, with 22 bases between. The germline CDR1 and CDR2 sequences are SGHRS and YFSETQ. The length of the CDR3 is 16 residues. CDR3 DNA sequence: TGCGCCAGTGGACCAGGACTCGTGGGGGGTACCGGGGAGCTGTTTTTT. Residues: CASGPGLVGGTGELFF.

V and J are TRBV20-1 and TRBJ2-7; D remains unclear. The CDR3 runs to 15 residues. V was pared by 0 bases and J by 0 bases, with 12 bases between. Germline-derived CDR1 and CDR2 are DFQATT and SNEGSKA (reference sequence). For the CDR3, the DNA is TGCAGTGCTAGAGATTACACCAAGGGCTCCTACGAGCAGTACTTC. This gives the protein CSARDYTKGSYEQYF.

The chain links TRBV6-1 to TRBJ1-1, with TRBD1 identical over 8 bases. Germline V gives CDR1 MNHNS, CDR2 SASEGT. V lost 6 bases to trimming and J lost 3 bases; unmatched junction nucleotides: 9. CDR3 length: 15 residues. DNA of the CDR3: TGTGCCAGCAGCAGTGACAGGGGAGAGGACACTGAAGCTTTCTTT. This codes for CASSSDRGEDTEAFF.

In this sample, this clonotype turned up a few times. The chain links TRBV7-2 to TRBJ1-3; unclear D gene. The CDR3 has 15 residues. Trimming shortened V by 2 bases and J by 4 bases, and 12 bases separated the two germline ends. Looked up from germline, CDR1 is SGHTA and CDR2 is FQGNSA. CDR3 region: CASSLIREGGNTIYF. The CDR3, as DNA: TGTGCCAGCAGCTTAATTCGGGAAGGGGGAAACACCATATATTTT.

The chain combines TRBV20-1 with TRBJ1-2, with 12 nucleotides matching TRBD1. There are 17 residues in the CDR3. The V segment lost 0 bases and the J segment 8 bases; nucleotides outside the gene matches: 13. CDR1 and CDR2 (germline): DFQATT, SNEGSKA (reference sequence). This chain's CDR3 is CSARDTSGTGGGRGYTF. The CDR3 nucleotides are TGCAGTGCTAGAGATACTTCCGGGACAGGGGGCGGAAGGGGCTACACCTTC.

V and J are TRBV28 and TRBJ2-5; D is uncertain. The CDR3 is 14 amino acids. V was cut by 7 bases and J by 5 bases, with 17 bases left in between. Per the germline V gene, CDR1 is MDHEN and CDR2 is SYDVKM. The CDR3 is CASTPRGLRETQYF. The DNA for the CDR3 is TGTGCCAGCACCCCCCGTGGGCTCCGGGAGACCCAGTACTTC.